This T cell receptor (beta chain) was identified in a study of CD8 T cells in Susac syndrome. Deletions cut 6 bases from V and 3 bases from J, with 12 bases between. The CDR3 has 13 residues. The germline CDR1 and CDR2 sequences are LNHDA and SQIVND (reference sequence). Roughly 0.5 to 1 ug RNA was reverse transcribed with random hexamers. Using its own MiXCR run on the immunoSEQ multiplex PCR reads, TCRdb lists one record per CDR3 protein. The sample carries about 300,000 distinct CDR3 sequences, about 88% recorded once. The clonotype originates from a human donor with multiple sclerosis. The sample was CD8+ T cells from PBMCs. This sequence joins TRBV19 and TRBJ2-7; TRBD1 is a possible D gene (5 bases). The CDR3 reads CASSPDSLYEQYF. The CDR3 DNA follows: TGTGCCAGTAGCCCAGACAGCCTCTACGAGCAGTACTTC.